The 5 T cell receptor beta chains reported below all come from one sample, sequenced in a study of technical replicates of blood from a few donors. Only in-frame clones appear in the TCRdb table, and some are missing; sequencing was by immunoSEQ multiplex PCR. The table shows about 74,000 clones, with around nine tenths occurring only once. The sequenced sample was T cells isolated from PBMCs. The receptors come from a human donor in good health.

The chain couples TRBV9 to TRBJ2-2, with 8 nucleotides matching TRBD2. Germline V gene sequence: CDR1 SGDLS, CDR2 YYNGEE. This CDR3 comprises 17 residues. Germline trimming cut 0 bases from V and 3 bases from J; bases unmatched to any gene: 7. CDR3 coding DNA: TGTGCCAGCAGCGTAGCCGAGCGGGAGACTTACACCGGGGAGCTGTTTTTT. Amino acids: CASSVAERETYTGELFF.

This rearrangement joins TRBV30 to TRBJ1-3, with D maybe TRBD1 (6 bases). Trimming removed 1 base at V and 2 bases at J, with 18 bases between. The CDR3 runs 17 residues. Germline-derived CDR1 and CDR2 are GTSNPN and SVGIG (reference sequence). CDR3 sequence: CAWSASYTGSTGNTIYF. CDR3 DNA: TGTGCCTGGAGTGCTAGTTATACAGGGAGCACTGGAAACACCATATATTTT.

The chain carries TRBV11-1 and TRBJ1-1; weak D call: TRBD1 (6 bases). CDR1 SGHAT and CDR2 FQDESV come from the germline V gene (reference sequence). The V end lost 3 bases, the J end lost 0 bases, and 8 bases lay between the germline ends. This CDR3 contains 14 residues. The CDR3 here is CASSFKGVNTEAFF. DNA of the CDR3: TGTGCCAGCAGCTTCAAGGGGGTGAACACTGAAGCTTTCTTT.

The chain links TRBV7-2 to TRBJ2-5, with D perhaps TRBD2 (5 bases). V was cut by 3 bases and J by 0 bases, with 20 bases left in between. CDR3 length: 18 amino acids. Germline loops: CDR1 SGHTA, CDR2 FQGNSA. CDR3 amino acids: CASSLAGFPAGNQETQYF. In DNA form, the CDR3 reads TGTGCCAGCAGCTTGGCTGGGTTCCCCGCGGGTAACCAAGAGACCCAGTACTTC.

This rearrangement joins TRBV9 to TRBJ1-1, with a weak D call TRBD1 (6 bases). The CDR3 extends over 14 amino acids. Trimming stripped 4 bases from V and 1 base from J, with 11 bases between. Germline V CDR1 and CDR2: SGDLS, YYNGEE. Here the CDR3 DNA reads TGTGCCAGCAGCTCCCCGGACAGGAACACTGAAGCTTTCTTT. This encodes CASSSPDRNTEAFF.